These 24 T cell receptor beta chains originate from one sample sequenced in a study of T-cell reconstitution after alpha-beta-depleted transplantation in children. Unique molecular identifiers were built into the TCRbeta library. TCRdb reprocessed the PCR reads via MiXCR and lists one record per CDR3 protein. The data show some 500,000 distinct CDR3 sequences, around 18% seen once. The starting material was PBMCs from the stem cell graft donor, obtained from the stem cell graft. These receptors all stem from a human donor who donated a stem cell graft to a child with acute lymphoblastic leukemia.

This clonotype appeared many times. The J gene is TRBJ2-1, the V gene TRBV12-3 or TRBV12-4; D is unresolved. Trimming cost V 3 bases and J 0 bases, with 6 bases left between them. This CDR3 region has 14 residues. For the CDR3, the DNA is TGTGCCAGCAGTTTTGGGTCCTCCTACAATGAGCAGTTCTTC. Protein sequence: CASSFGSSYNEQFF.

The chain links TRBV4-1 to TRBJ1-4; perhaps TRBD1 as D (6 bases). CDR3 length: 16 residues. The germline V gene encodes CDR1 MGHRA and CDR2 YSYEKL. V was pared by 3 bases and J by 4 bases, with 15 bases between. The CDR3 DNA reads TGCGCCAGCAGCCAGGGACACGCAACCGTTAATGAAAAACTGTTTTTT. Translating gives CASSQGHATVNEKLFF.

This clonotype was counted ten times or more. This chain links TRBV7-6 with TRBJ2-5; D call uncertain. V was cut by 5 bases and J by 2 bases, with 6 bases left in between. Germline V gene data show CDR1 as SGHVS and CDR2 as FNYEAQ. This CDR3 has 12 amino acids. CDR3 coding DNA: TGTGCCAGCAGCCGAGCACAAGAGACCCAGTACTTC. Protein: CASSRAQETQYF. Looking up the rest from reference TRBV7-6 and TRBJ2-5 gives the full variable domain: GAGVSQSPRYKVTKRGQDVALRCDPISGHVSLYWYRQALGQGPEFLTYFNYEAQQDKSGLPNDRFSAERPEGSISTLTIQRTEQRDSAMYRCASSRAQETQYFGPGTRLLVL.

CDR3 loop: CASRFTGATEGYTF. The CDR3 coding sequence is TGTGCCAGCAGATTTACAGGGGCGACGGAAGGCTACACCTTC. This chain connects TRBV3-1 to TRBJ1-2, with 7 bases that match TRBD1. The CDR3 runs 14 residues. The V and J ends lost 6 bases and 8 bases, in that order; junction bases with no gene match: 12. From germline, CDR1 is LGHDT and CDR2 YNNKEL (reference sequence).

The chain uses TRBV13 and TRBJ2-5; TRBD1 matches 9 bases. J was trimmed by 2 bases and V by 4 bases; bases with no gene match: 14. The CDR3 length is 18 residues. Germline loops: CDR1 PRHDT, CDR2 FYEKMQ (reference sequence). The CDR3 spells CASSSPLTGGGVQETQYF. The CDR3 region has the DNA TGTGCCAGCAGCTCCCCCCTCACAGGGGGCGGAGTACAAGAGACCCAGTACTTC.

This clonotype was detected a few times. CDR3 amino acids: CASGGTINTGELFF. Here the CDR3 DNA reads TGTGCCAGTGGAGGGACCATCAACACCGGGGAGCTGTTTTTT. V usage is TRBV12-3 or TRBV12-4 and J usage is TRBJ2-2; possible D gene TRBD2, 6 bases. Deletions cut 9 bases from V and 2 bases from J, with 13 bases between. This CDR3 has 14 amino acids.

This clonotype turned up a few times. The chain is built from TRBV7-6 and TRBJ2-1, with TRBD1 identical over 10 bases. From germline, CDR1 is SGHVS and CDR2 FNYEAQ. CDR3 length equals 15 residues. Germline trimming cut 4 bases from V and 4 bases from J; bases unmatched to any gene: 4. The CDR3 DNA reads TGTGCCAGCAGCTCCGGGACAGGGGTATACAATGAGCAGTTCTTC. It specifies CASSSGTGVYNEQFF.

CDR3 coding DNA: TGTGCCAGCTCGCTGGGACAGGGTGGACTAGCGGTTTACAATGAGCAGTTCTTC. Translated, it gives CASSLGQGGLAVYNEQFF. This sequence joins TRBV18 and TRBJ2-1; possibly TRBD2 for D (10 bases). The germline CDR1 and CDR2 sequences are KGHSH and LQKENI. Trimming pared 6 bases from V and 4 bases from J, leaving 25 bases between. This CDR3 is built from 18 residues.

The J gene is TRBJ2-1, the V gene TRBV11-2, with 10 bases fitting TRBD2. CDR1 and CDR2 (germline): SGHAT, FQNNGV. Trimming at V came to 4 bases and at J to 3 bases, leaving 3 bases not matched to a gene. CDR3 size: 15 residues. The CDR3 DNA reads TGTGCCAGCAGCTCTGTAGCGGGAGGCTACAATGAGCAGTTCTTC. Protein product: CASSSVAGGYNEQFF.

The chain links TRBV5-1 to TRBJ1-1; the D gene is possibly TRBD1 (6 bases). Germline CDR1 is SGHRS and CDR2 is YFSETQ. CDR3 length equals 15 residues. V lost 0 bases, J lost 4 bases, and 13 bases lay in between. In DNA form, the CDR3 reads TGCGCCAGCAGCTTGGTCTCCGGGGGCCGCACTGAAGCTTTCTTT. Its protein product is CASSLVSGGRTEAFF.

V usage is TRBV20-1 and J usage is TRBJ2-4, with 7 bases aligning to TRBD2. CDR3 size: 15 residues. V shed 6 bases, J shed 0 bases, and the junction held 8 bases outside the gene matches. Germline lookup yields CDR1 DFQATT and CDR2 SNEGSKA (reference sequence). CDR3 residues: CSASLAQLAKNIQYF. In DNA form, the CDR3 reads TGCAGTGCCTCACTAGCGCAGCTAGCCAAAAACATTCAGTACTTC.

The sample holds many counts of this clonotype. The chain couples TRBV5-1 to TRBJ2-7; D unresolved. Deletions cut 2 bases from V and 2 bases from J, with 11 bases between. The CDR3 loop spans 14 amino acids. Germline V gene sequence: CDR1 SGHRS, CDR2 YFSETQ. CDR3: CASSFEGPTYEQYF. CDR3 DNA sequence: TGCGCCAGCAGCTTCGAAGGACCGACCTACGAGCAGTACTTC.

The chain carries TRBV27 and TRBJ2-4; maybe TRBD1 (5 bases). Germline values: CDR1 MNHEY, CDR2 SMNVEV (reference sequence). V was cut by 10 bases and J by 3 bases, with 16 bases left in between. The CDR3 consists of 14 residues. CDR3 bases: TGTGCCACCAAACGGCTAGGGGTCAAAAACATTCAGTACTTC. This gives the protein CATKRLGVKNIQYF.

The chain combines TRBV12-3 or TRBV12-4 with TRBJ1-1; TRBD1 might be the D (5 bases). This CDR3 comprises 15 residues. V gave up 5 bases and J gave up 7 bases, with 20 bases separating them. CDR3 residues: CASSPRFTGLREAFF. CDR3 nucleotide sequence: TGTGCCAGCAGTCCTCGATTCACAGGCCTACGTGAAGCTTTCTTT.

The sample holds a few counts of this clonotype. CDR3 in amino acids: CASSGLAGYSTDTQYF. The DNA for the CDR3 is TGTGCCAGCAGCGGTTTAGCGGGGTATAGCACAGATACGCAGTATTTT. J is TRBJ2-3 and V is TRBV2, with 8 bases that match TRBD2. J gave up 0 bases and V 6 bases, and 8 bases lay outside the gene matches. Germline V lookup: CDR1 SNHLY, CDR2 FYNNEI. This CDR3 spans 16 amino acids. The entire variable domain, with the rest obtained from reference TRBV2 and TRBJ2-3, is as follows: EPEVTQTPSHQVTQMGQEVILRCVPISNHLYFYWYRQILGQKVEFLVSFYNNEISEKSEIFDDQFSVERPDGSNFTLKIRSTKLEDSAMYFCASSGLAGYSTDTQYFGPGTRLTVL.

The sample holds a few counts of this clonotype. The chain joins TRBV29-1 to TRBJ2-7; D remains unclear. The CDR3 is made up of 13 amino acids. Trimming took off 3 bases at V and 2 bases at J, with 11 bases between the two ends. In germline, CDR1 is SQVTM, CDR2 ANQGSEA. CDR3 bases: TGCAGCGTTGAGGTGCCTTGGCCCTACGAGCAGTACTTC. It translates to CSVEVPWPYEQYF.

In its sample, this clonotype was seen a few times. The chain combines TRBV18 with TRBJ2-3, with 10 bases lining up with TRBD2. The germline gives CDR1 KGHSH, CDR2 LQKENI. V gave up 4 bases and J gave up 4 bases; unmatched junction bases: 2. The CDR3 has 14 residues. CDR3 amino acids: CASSRLAGADTQYF. CDR3 coding DNA: TGTGCCAGCTCACGCCTAGCGGGAGCAGATACGCAGTATTTT.

This clonotype was counted only a few times. The chain has TRBV7-6 and TRBJ1-5; possibly TRBD1 for D (6 bases). Per germline, CDR1 SGHVS and CDR2 FNYEAQ. CDR3 length: 17 residues. Trimming left V 8 bases short and J 4 bases short, with 24 bases between. CDR3 sequence (DNA): TGTGCCAGCTCCAAGGGATGGCGCGGGGGGCTAAATCAGCCCCAGCATTTT. It codes for CASSKGWRGGLNQPQHF.

There are a few counts of this clonotype. This chain uses TRBV7-8 with TRBJ1-4; D ambiguous. CDR3 length equals 15 residues. The ends were cut back, 1 base at V and 6 bases at J, with 12 bases in the middle. Per the germline V gene, CDR1 is SGHVS and CDR2 is FQNEAQ. The DNA of the CDR3 is TGTGCCAGCAGCTTAGAGCCCACATCCTATGAAAAACTGTTTTTT. This encodes CASSLEPTSYEKLFF.

This clonotype was seen repeatedly, ten times or more. This sequence joins TRBV5-1 and TRBJ2-7, with TRBD1 matching over 8 bases. Germline V gene sequence: CDR1 SGHRS, CDR2 YFSETQ. Germline trimming cut 0 bases from V and 3 bases from J; bases unmatched to any gene: 2. The CDR3 sequence is 14 residues long. The CDR3 protein is CASSLGGQGYEQYF. DNA of the CDR3: TGCGCCAGCAGCTTGGGTGGACAGGGCTACGAGCAGTACTTC.

This clonotype was picked up a small number of times. CDR3 nucleotides: TGTGCCAGCAGTTCGGGGACAGCCCTCTATTCACCCCTCCACTTT. It is translated as CASSSGTALYSPLHF. This sequence joins TRBV27 and TRBJ1-6; 7 nucleotides agree with TRBD1. The germline CDR1 and CDR2 sequences are MNHEY and SMNVEV (reference sequence). The CDR3 covers 15 residues. J lost 8 bases, V lost 4 bases, and 8 bases had no gene match.

The rearrangement links TRBV10-3 to TRBJ2-3, with 10 bases lining up with TRBD2. The CDR3 spans 18 residues. Germline CDR1 ENHRY, CDR2 SYGVKD. V gave up 2 bases and J gave up 2 bases; unmatched junction bases: 10. The CDR3 bases are TGTGCCATCAGTGAGACTAGCGGGATCCGAAGTTACACAGATACGCAGTATTTT. Encoded protein: CAISETSGIRSYTDTQYF.

There are a few counts of this clonotype. The V gene is TRBV28, the J gene TRBJ2-5; TRBD1 or TRBD2 may be the D gene (8 bases each). V was cut by 4 bases and J by 5 bases, with 17 bases left in between. Germline CDR1 MDHEN, CDR2 SYDVKM. This CDR3 has 15 residues. CDR3 sequence (DNA): TGTGCCAGCAGTTCAGGGGGCGGGAGGTTGGAGACCCAGTACTTC. It translates to CASSSGGGRLETQYF.

This chain connects TRBV7-3 to TRBJ1-1; possibly TRBD1 for D (5 bases). In germline, CDR1 is SGHTA, CDR2 FQGTGA. The CDR3 is 13 residues long. The germline V and J ends were trimmed by 0 bases and 10 bases, with 12 bases remaining between them. The CDR3 nucleotides read TGTGCCAGCAGCTTAACTCGGGGCTTGGCAGCTTTCTTT. Protein sequence: CASSLTRGLAAFF.